The entry below gives a single T cell receptor beta chain sequence along with its context. Its antigen is not identified. This sample stems from a study of CD8+ T cells in alopecia areata. Study findings and constraints: Treatment with tofacitinib significantly lowered scalp clonality and reduced expanded CD8+ clones among the top 100.

As the sequencing template, cDNA was produced by extracting RNA and reverse transcribing it. Assay: immunoSEQ multiplex PCR; the TCRdb copy retains only in-frame clones and omits some. The repertoire consists of 120,000 to 150,000 clones, with 80% to 90% occurring once and the leading ten covering 25%. The CDR3 is 13 residues long. Per germline, CDR1 SGHNT and CDR2 YYREEE (reference sequence). Trimming left V 6 bases short and J 9 bases short, with 16 bases between. Treatment specified: oral pan-JAK inhibitor, 5-10 mg twice daily. This sequence was found in a human donor with alopecia areata. Here the sequenced sample was CD8+ T cells sorted from blood, taken at week 4, from a patient treated with tofacitinib. The rearrangement joins TRBV5-4 to TRBJ2-1; perhaps TRBD1 as D (5 bases). The CDR3 loop is CASNWGGVSEQFF. The CDR3 nucleotides read TGTGCCAGCAACTGGGGCGGCGTATCTGAGCAGTTCTTC.